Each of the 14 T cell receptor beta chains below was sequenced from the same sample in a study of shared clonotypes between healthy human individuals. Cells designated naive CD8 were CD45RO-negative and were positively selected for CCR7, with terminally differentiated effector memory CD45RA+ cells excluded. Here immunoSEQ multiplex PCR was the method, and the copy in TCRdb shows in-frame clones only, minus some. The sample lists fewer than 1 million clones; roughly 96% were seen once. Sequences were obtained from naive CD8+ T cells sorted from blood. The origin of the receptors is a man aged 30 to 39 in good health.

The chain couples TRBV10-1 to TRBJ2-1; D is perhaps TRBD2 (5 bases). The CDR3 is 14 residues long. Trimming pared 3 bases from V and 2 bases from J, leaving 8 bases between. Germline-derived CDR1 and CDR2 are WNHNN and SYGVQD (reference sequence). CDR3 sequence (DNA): TGCGCCAGCAGTGATGGAGCGGCCTACAATGAGCAGTTCTTC. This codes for CASSDGAAYNEQFF.

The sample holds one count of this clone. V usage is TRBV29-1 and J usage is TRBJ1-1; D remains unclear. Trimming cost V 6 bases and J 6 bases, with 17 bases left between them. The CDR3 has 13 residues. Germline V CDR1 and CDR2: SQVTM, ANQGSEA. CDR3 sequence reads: CSVTYGFLAEAFF. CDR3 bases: TGCAGCGTGACGTACGGGTTTTTGGCTGAAGCTTTCTTT.

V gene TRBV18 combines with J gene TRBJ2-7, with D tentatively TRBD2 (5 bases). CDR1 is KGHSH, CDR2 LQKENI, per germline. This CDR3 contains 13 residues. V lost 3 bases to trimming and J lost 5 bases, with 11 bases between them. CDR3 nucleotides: TGTGCCAGCTCACCTGAGGGTTGGGACGAGCAGTACTTC. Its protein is CASSPEGWDEQYF.

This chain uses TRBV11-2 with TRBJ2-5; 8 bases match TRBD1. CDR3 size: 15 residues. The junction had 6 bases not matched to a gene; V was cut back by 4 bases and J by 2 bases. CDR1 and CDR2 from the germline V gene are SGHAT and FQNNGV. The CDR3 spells CASSSAGTGQETQYF. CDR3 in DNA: TGTGCCAGCAGCTCAGCCGGGACAGGTCAAGAGACCCAGTACTTC.

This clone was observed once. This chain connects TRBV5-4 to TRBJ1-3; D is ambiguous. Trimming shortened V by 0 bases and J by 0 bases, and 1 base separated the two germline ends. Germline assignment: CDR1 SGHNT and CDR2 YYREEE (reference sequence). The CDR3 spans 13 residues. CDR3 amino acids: CASSLASGNTIYF. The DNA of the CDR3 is TGTGCCAGCAGCTTGGCCTCTGGAAACACCATATATTTT. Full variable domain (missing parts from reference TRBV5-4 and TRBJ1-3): ETGVTQSPTHLIKTRGQQVTLRCSSQSGHNTVSWYQQALGQGPQFIFQYYREEENGRGNFPPRFSGLQFPNYSSELNVNALELDDSALYLCASSLASGNTIYFGEGSWLTVV.

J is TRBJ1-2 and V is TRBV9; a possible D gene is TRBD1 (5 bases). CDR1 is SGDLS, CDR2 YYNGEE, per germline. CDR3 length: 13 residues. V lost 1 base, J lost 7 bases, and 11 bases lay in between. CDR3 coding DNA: TGTGCCAGCAGCGTACGGGCAGGGTTTGGCTACACCTTC. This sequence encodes CASSVRAGFGYTF.

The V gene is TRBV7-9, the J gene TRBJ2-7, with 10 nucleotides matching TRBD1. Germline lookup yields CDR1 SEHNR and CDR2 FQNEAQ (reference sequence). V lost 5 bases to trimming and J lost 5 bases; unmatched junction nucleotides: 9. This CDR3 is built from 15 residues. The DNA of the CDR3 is TGTGCCAGCAGCCACCCGGGACAGGGGAACCACGAGCAGTACTTC. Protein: CASSHPGQGNHEQYF.

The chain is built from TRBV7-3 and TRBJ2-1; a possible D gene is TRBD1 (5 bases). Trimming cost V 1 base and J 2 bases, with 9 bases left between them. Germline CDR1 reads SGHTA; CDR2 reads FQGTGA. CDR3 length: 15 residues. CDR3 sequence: CASSLMQGTYNEQFF. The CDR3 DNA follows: TGTGCCAGCAGCTTAATGCAGGGCACCTACAATGAGCAGTTCTTC.

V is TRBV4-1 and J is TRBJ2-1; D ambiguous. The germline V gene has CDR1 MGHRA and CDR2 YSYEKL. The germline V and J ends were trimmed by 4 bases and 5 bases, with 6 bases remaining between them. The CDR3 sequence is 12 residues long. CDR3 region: CASSRANNEQFF. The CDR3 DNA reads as TGCGCCAGCAGCCGCGCGAACAATGAGCAGTTCTTC.

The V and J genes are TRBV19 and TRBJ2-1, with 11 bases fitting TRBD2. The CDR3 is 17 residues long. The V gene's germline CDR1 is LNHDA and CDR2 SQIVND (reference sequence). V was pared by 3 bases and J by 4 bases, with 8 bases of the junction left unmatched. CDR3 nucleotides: TGTGCCAGTAGTATGTGGTTGGCTAGCGGGAGGTACAATGAGCAGTTCTTC. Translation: CASSMWLASGRYNEQFF.

The CDR3 loop reads CASSRDREAFF. As DNA, the CDR3 is TGTGCCAGCAGCCGCGACAGGGAAGCTTTCTTT. The J gene is TRBJ1-1, the V gene TRBV5-5; tentatively, D is TRBD1 (6 bases). The CDR3 has 11 residues. Trimming took 4 bases from V and 8 from J, leaving 9 bases between them. Germline assignment: CDR1 SGHKS and CDR2 YYEKEE (reference sequence).

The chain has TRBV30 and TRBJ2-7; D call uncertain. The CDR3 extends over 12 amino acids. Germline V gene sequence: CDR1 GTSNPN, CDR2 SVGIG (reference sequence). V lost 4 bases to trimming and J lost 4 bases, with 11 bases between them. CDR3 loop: CAWTLGQYEQYF. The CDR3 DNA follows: TGTGCCTGGACTCTTGGGCAGTACGAGCAGTACTTC.

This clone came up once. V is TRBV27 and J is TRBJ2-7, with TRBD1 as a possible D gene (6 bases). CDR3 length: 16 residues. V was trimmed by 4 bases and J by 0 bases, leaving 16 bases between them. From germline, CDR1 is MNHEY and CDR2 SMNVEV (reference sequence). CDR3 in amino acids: CASSSISGHHSYEQYF. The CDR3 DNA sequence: TGTGCCAGCAGTTCGATCTCGGGACACCACTCCTACGAGCAGTACTTC.

CDR3 DNA: TGTGCCAGCAGAGGACAAAGGCCCTACGAGCAGTACTTC. Translated, it gives CASRGQRPYEQYF. The gene calls are TRBV7-8 and TRBJ2-7; maybe TRBD1 (5 bases). CDR1 and CDR2 (germline): SGHVS, FQNEAQ. The ends were cut back, 6 bases at V and 2 bases at J, with 11 bases in the middle. The CDR3 length is 13 residues.